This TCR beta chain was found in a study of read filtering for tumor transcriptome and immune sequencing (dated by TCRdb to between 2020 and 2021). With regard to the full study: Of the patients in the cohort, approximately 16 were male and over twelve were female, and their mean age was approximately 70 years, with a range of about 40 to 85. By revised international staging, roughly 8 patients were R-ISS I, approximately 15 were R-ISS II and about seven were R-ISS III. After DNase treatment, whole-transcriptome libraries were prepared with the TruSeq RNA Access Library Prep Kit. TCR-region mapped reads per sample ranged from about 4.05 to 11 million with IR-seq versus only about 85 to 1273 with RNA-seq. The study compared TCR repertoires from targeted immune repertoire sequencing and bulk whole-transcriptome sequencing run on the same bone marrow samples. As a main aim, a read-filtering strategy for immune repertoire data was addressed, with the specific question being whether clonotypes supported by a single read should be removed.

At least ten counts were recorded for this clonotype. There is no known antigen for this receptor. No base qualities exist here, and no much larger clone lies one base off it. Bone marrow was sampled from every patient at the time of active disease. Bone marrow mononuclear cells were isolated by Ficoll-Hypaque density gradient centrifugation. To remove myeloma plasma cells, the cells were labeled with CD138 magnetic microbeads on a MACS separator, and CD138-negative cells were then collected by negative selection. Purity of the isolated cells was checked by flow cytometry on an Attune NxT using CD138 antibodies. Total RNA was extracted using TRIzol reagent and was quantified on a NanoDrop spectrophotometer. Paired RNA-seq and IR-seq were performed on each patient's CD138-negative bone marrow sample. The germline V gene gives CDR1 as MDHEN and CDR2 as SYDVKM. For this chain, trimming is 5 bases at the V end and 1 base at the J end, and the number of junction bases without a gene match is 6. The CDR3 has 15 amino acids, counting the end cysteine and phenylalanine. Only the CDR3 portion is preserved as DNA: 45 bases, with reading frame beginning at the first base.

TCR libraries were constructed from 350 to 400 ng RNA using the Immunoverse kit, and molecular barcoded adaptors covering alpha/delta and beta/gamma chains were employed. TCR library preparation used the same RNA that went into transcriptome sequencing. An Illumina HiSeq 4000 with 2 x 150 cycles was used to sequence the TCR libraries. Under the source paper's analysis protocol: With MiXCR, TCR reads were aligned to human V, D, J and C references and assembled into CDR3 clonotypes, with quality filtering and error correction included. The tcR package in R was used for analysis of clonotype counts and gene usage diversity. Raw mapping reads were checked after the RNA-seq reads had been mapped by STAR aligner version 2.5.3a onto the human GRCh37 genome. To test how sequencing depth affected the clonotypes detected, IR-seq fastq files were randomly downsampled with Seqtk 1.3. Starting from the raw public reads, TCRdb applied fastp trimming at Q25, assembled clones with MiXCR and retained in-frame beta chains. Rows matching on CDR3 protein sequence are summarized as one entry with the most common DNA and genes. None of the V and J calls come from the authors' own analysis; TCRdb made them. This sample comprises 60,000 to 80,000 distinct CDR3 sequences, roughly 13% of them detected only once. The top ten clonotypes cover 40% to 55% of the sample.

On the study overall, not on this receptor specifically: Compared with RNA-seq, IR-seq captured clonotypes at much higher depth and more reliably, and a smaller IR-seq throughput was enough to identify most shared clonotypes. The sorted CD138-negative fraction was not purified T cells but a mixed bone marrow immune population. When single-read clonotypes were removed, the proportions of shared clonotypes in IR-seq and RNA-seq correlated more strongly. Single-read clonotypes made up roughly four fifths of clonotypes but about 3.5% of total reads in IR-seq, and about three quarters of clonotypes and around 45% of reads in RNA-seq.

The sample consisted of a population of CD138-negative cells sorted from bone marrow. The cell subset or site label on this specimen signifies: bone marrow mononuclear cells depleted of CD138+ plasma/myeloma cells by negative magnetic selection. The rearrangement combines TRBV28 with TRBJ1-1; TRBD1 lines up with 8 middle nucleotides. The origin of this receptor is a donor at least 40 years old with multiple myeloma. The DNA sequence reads TGTGCCAGCAGTGACAGGGGTCCGGGGAACACTGAAGCTTTCTTT. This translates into CASSDRGPGNTEAFF. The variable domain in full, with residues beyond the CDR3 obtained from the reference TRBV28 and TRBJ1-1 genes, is DVKVTQSSRYLVKRTGEKVFLECVQDMDHENMFWYRQDPGLGLRLIYFSYDVKMKEKGDIPEGYSVSREKKERFSLILESASTNQTSMYLCASSDRGPGNTEAFFGQGTRLTVV.